A selection of T cell receptor beta chains follows, all from one sample in a study of post-analysis software for immune sequencing data. TCRdb reanalysed the PCR reads using MiXCR and keeps one entry per CDR3 protein. Among roughly 700,000 distinct CDR3 sequences listed, about 27% were seen once. Material for sequencing was blood. These receptors were collected from a girl under 18 with multiple sclerosis. CDR3s include the opening cysteine and the closing phenylalanine or tryptophan. The order of the fields is J gene, D gene, V gene, clone size, CDR3 protein, CDR3 DNA. The D gene is left open where the match is weak. Clone size appears in some rows only: once, few, many, or a class for an expanded clone.

TRBJ2-4 | . | TRBV7-2 | . | CASSPGTAAKNIQYF | TGTGCCAGCAGCCCGGGGACTGCAGCCAAAAACATTCAGTACTTC
TRBJ2-3 | . | TRBV6-1 | few | CASSGRQQVDTQYF | TGTGCCAGCAGTGGGCGACAGCAGGTGGATACGCAGTATTTT
TRBJ2-1 | . | TRBV5-1 | . | CASSRLTGEQFF | TGCGCCAGCAGCCGACTAACGGGGGAGCAGTTCTTC
TRBJ2-5 | TRBD2 | TRBV7-2 | few | CASSLSSGAETQYF | TGTGCCAGCAGCTTGAGTAGCGGGGCCGAGACCCAGTACTTC
TRBJ1-1 | TRBD1 | TRBV18 | . | CASSQLNTQGTEAFF | TGTGCCAGCTCACAACTCAACACACAGGGGACTGAAGCTTTCTTT
TRBJ2-7 | . | TRBV29-1 | . | CSVEGGMGYEQYF | TGCAGCGTTGAAGGGGGGATGGGCTACGAGCAGTACTTC
TRBJ1-1 | TRBD1 | TRBV11-2 | few | CASSLPGTGAGTEAFF | TGTGCCAGCAGCTTGCCCGGGACAGGGGCTGGAACTGAAGCTTTCTTT
TRBJ2-7 | . | TRBV7-9 | . | CASSPSVSSYEQYF | TGTGCCAGCAGCCCCAGTGTTAGCTCCTACGAGCAGTACTTC
TRBJ2-7 | . | TRBV13 | few | CASSFGPGEGLWYEQYF | TGTGCCAGCAGTTTTGGGCCCGGAGAGGGGTTATGGTACGAGCAGTACTTC
TRBJ2-1 | . | TRBV6-6 | . | CASSYQGSRTVEQFF | TGTGCCAGCAGTTACCAGGGCTCCCGGACCGTTGAGCAGTTCTTC
TRBJ2-1 | TRBD2 | TRBV29-1 | many | CSAGTSVGEQFF | TGCAGCGCTGGGACTAGCGTCGGTGAGCAGTTCTTC
TRBJ1-5 | . | TRBV10-3 | few | CAISDRGSQPQHF | TGTGCCATCAGTGATAGGGGCTCTCAGCCCCAGCATTTT
TRBJ2-5 | . | TRBV5-1 | few | CASSFQDSTKETQYF | TGCGCCAGCAGCTTCCAGGACAGCACGAAAGAGACCCAGTACTTC
TRBJ1-2 | TRBD1 | TRBV29-1 | . | CSAGTGSGYTF | TGCAGCGCCGGGACAGGAAGTGGCTACACCTTC
TRBJ1-6 | . | TRBV6-2/TRBV6-3 | . | CASSYGPNGDSPLHF | TGTGCCAGCAGTTACGGGCCGAATGGGGATTCACCCCTCCACTTT
TRBJ1-2 | TRBD1 | TRBV29-1 | . | CSAPTGGLNYGYTF | TGCAGCGCACCGACAGGGGGCTTGAACTATGGCTACACCTTC
TRBJ2-2 | . | TRBV6-5 | once | CATLAWNTGELFF | TGTGCCACCTTAGCCTGGAACACCGGGGAGCTGTTTTTT
TRBJ2-1 | . | TRBV5-1 | . | CASSGSAAYNEQFF | TGCGCCAGCAGCGGATCGGCGGCATACAATGAGCAGTTCTTC
TRBJ2-3 | TRBD2 | TRBV4-1 | few | CASSHSGGAADTQYF | TGCGCCAGCAGCCACAGCGGGGGGGCCGCAGATACGCAGTATTTT
TRBJ2-7 | TRBD2 | TRBV6-2/TRBV6-3 | . | CASRPSGRYEQYF | TGTGCCAGCAGACCCAGCGGGAGATACGAGCAGTACTTC
TRBJ2-2 | . | TRBV18 | once | CASSPSQNTGELFF | TGTGCCAGCTCACCGAGTCAGAACACCGGGGAGCTGTTTTTT
TRBJ2-1 | . | TRBV20-1 | . | CSGTAYNEQFF | TGCAGTGGGACTGCTTACAATGAGCAGTTCTTC
TRBJ2-5 | . | TRBV20-1 | . | CSARDLAGRTYPVEYF | TGCAGTGCTAGAGATCTGGCGGGGAGGACGTACCCGGTTGAGTACTTC
TRBJ2-1 | . | TRBV12-3/TRBV12-4 | . | CASGDLAAQGQHEQFF | TGTGCCAGCGGCGACCTAGCGGCCCAGGGACAACATGAGCAGTTCTTC
TRBJ2-1 | TRBD1 | TRBV7-2 | . | CASSLLMAGGNEQFF | TGTGCCAGCAGCTTATTGATGGCAGGGGGCAATGAGCAGTTCTTC